This TCR beta chain comes out of a study of blood T cells in healthy people across ages. Study-wide results and caveats: In long-lived donors, naive CD4+ cell counts and diversity exceeded those of aged donors. Older individuals had lower TCR beta diversity per million T cells (the decline was roughly linear).

A note on this clonotype: Its cognate antigen is unknown. At one end, the junction sequence differs from germline, possibly due to a read error.

Germline V gene lookup returns CDR1 ENHRY and CDR2 SYGVKD. The CDR3 runs 15 residues. A second about 6 to 11 cycle PCR used barcoded and J-beta primers. TCRdb analysed the 5' RACE reads with MiXCR anew, one entry per CDR3 protein. The repertoire holds hundreds of thousands of distinct CDR3 sequences, with about 28% as singletons. This chain connects TRBV10-3 to TRBJ2-6; TRBD1 might be the D (5 bases). Sequencing was carried out using blood. The clonotype was recovered from an elderly woman in good health. CDR3 amino acids: CAISEGRSGANVPTF. CDR3 in DNA: TGTGCCATCAGTGAGGGCCGCTCTGGGGCCAACGTCCCGACTTTC.